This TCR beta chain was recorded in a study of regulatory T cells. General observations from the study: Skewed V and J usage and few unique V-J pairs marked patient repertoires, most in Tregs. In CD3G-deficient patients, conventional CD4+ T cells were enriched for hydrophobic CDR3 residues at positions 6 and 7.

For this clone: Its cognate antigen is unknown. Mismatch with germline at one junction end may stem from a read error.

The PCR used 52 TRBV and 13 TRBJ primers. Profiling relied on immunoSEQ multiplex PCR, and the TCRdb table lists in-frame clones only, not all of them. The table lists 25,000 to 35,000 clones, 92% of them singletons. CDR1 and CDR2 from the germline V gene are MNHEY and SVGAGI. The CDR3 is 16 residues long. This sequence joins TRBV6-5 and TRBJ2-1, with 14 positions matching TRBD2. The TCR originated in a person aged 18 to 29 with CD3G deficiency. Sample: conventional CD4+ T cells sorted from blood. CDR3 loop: CASSYSPSTSGGVRIF. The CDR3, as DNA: TGTGCCAGCAGTTACTCACCGTCGACTAGCGGGGGGGTTCGAATCTTC.